This TCR beta chain was found in a study of cytomegalovirus exposure and HLA in healthy donors. Primers for the PCR totalled 60 Vbeta and 13 Jbeta. Data came from immunoSEQ multiplex PCR; TCRdb stores just in-frame clones and leaves some out. The table has some 170,000 clones, roughly 82% seen once; the top ten hold roughly 1.6%. The CDR3 runs 15 residues. Germline V gives CDR1 MNHEY, CDR2 SMNVEV (reference sequence). V shed 4 bases and J 8 bases; nucleotides not matched to a gene: 5. The source of this sequence is a girl aged 5 to 17 in good health and CMV-seropositive. This chain uses TRBV27 with TRBJ2-1; 13 positions match TRBD2. Sequenced material: PBMCs. The chain's CDR3 is CASSSGLAGWDEQFF. The DNA of the CDR3 is TGTGCCAGCAGTTCGGGACTAGCGGGATGGGATGAGCAGTTCTTC.